The clone carrying this TCR beta chain was observed a handful of times. The CDR3 has 12 amino acids. The V and J ends lost 5 bases and 4 bases respectively, with 8 bases between them. CDR1 is SGHTA, CDR2 FQGTGA, per germline. The source of the sample is a study of blood T cell repertoires in COVID-19. Cohort assignment relied on participant-reported clinical history. All recovered Cohort 3 donors got two negative PCRs, got clearance, or saw symptom resolution. Authors' data handling: Reference gene primer amplification yielded estimated nucleated cell counts. The table came from immunoSEQ multiplex PCR; TCRdb's copy has only in-frame clones and leaves some out. Clone size and the V and J calls come from that table; the DNA yielded D and trimming. Of roughly 240,000 clones listed, about 82% are singletons.

The chain carries TRBV7-3 and TRBJ1-1; D unclear. The origin of this receptor is a woman in her forties or fifties who had recovered from COVID-19. The specimen sequenced was PBMCs or T cells enriched from blood (not recorded which). The CDR3 protein is CASSPGGTEAFF. CDR3 sequence (DNA): TGTGCCAGCAGCCCGGGTGGCACTGAAGCTTTCTTT.